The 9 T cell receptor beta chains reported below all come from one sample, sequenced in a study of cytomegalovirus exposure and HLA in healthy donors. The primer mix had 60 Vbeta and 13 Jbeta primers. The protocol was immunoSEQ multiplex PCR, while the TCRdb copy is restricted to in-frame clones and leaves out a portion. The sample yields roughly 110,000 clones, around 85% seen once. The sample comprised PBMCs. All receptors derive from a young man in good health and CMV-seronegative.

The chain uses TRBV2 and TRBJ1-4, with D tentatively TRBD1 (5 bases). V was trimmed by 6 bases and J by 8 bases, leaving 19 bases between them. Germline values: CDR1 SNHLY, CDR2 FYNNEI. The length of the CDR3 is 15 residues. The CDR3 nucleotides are TGTGCCAGCAGGGGTGGACGGGGGTCGGGAGAAAAACTGTTTTTT. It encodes CASRGGRGSGEKLFF.

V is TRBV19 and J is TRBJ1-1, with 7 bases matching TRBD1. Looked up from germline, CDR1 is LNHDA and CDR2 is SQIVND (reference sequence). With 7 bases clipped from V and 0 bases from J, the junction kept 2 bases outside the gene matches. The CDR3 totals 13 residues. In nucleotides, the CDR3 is TGTGCCAGTACGACAGGGATGAACACTGAAGCTTTCTTT. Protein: CASTTGMNTEAFF.

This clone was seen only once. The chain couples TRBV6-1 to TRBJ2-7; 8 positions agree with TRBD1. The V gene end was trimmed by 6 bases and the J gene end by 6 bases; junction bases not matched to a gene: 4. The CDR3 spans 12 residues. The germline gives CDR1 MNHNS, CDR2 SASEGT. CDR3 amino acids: CASSRQGLEQYF. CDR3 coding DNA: TGTGCCAGCAGCCGACAGGGGCTCGAGCAGTACTTC.

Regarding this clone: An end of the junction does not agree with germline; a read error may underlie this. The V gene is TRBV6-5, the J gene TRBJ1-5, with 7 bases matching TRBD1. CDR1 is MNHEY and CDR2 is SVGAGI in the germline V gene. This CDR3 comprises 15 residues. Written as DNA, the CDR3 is TGTGCCAGCAGCGCCACAGGGGTGTATGCTCAGTCCCAGCATTTT. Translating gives CASSATGVYAQSQHF.

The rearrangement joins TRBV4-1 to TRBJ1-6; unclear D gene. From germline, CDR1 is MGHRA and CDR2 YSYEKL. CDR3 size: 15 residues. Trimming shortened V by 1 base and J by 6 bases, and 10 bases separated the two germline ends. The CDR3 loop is CASSQGSGINSPLHF. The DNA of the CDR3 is TGCGCCAGCAGCCAAGGATCCGGGATTAATTCACCCCTCCACTTT.

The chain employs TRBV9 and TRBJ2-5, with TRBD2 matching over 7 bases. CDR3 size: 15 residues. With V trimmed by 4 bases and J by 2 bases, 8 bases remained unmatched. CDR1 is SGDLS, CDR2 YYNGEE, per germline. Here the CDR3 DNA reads TGTGCCAGCAGCCCCCGATCTAGCGGACAAGAGACCCAGTACTTC. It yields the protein CASSPRSSGQETQYF.

CDR3 in DNA: TGTGCCAGCAGTGGACAGGGGGCGGTATGGTATGGCTACACCTTC. Encoded protein: CASSGQGAVWYGYTF. The chain uses TRBV25-1 and TRBJ1-2, with 10 nucleotides matching TRBD1. The CDR3 sequence is 15 residues long. With V trimmed by 4 bases and J by 5 bases, 7 bases remained unmatched. From germline, CDR1 is MGHDK and CDR2 SYGVNS.

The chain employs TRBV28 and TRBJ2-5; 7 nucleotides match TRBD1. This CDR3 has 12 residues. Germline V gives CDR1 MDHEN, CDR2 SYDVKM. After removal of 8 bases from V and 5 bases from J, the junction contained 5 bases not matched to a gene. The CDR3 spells CASEHRGETQYF. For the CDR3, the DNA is TGTGCCAGCGAACACAGGGGTGAGACCCAGTACTTC.

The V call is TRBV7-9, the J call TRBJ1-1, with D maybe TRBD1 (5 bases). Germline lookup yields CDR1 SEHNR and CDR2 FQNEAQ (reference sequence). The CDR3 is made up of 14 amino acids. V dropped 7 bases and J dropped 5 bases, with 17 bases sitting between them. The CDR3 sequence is CASTTGVRGTEAFF. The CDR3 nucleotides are TGTGCCAGCACCACGGGGGTTAGAGGGACTGAAGCTTTCTTT.